The 8 T cell receptor beta chains given below trace back to one sample, sequenced in a study of blood T cells in healthy people across ages. The use of a sample-barcoded 5' primer and a J-beta primer mix characterized a second PCR of about 6 to 11 cycles. TCRdb recomputed calls from the 5' RACE reads with MiXCR, one row per CDR3 protein. Among around 1.7 million distinct CDR3 sequences, roughly 27% were seen once, and the ten largest hold about 8%. The sequencing sample was made of blood. The receptors stem from a woman aged 30 to 39 in good health.

CDR3 nucleotides: TGTGCCACCCAAAGGGCAGGGGTGAGCAATCAGCCCCAGCATTTT. Amino acids: CATQRAGVSNQPQHF. The chain carries TRBV7-2 and TRBJ1-5; D perhaps matches TRBD1 (6 bases). Per germline, CDR1 SGHTA and CDR2 FQGNSA. The V end lost 10 bases, the J end lost 1 base, and 17 bases lay between the germline ends. This CDR3 spans 15 amino acids.

V usage is TRBV6-1 and J usage is TRBJ2-1; no clear D gene. Germline V gives CDR1 MNHNS, CDR2 SASEGT. Trimming pared 8 bases from V and 2 bases from J, leaving 13 bases between. The CDR3 length is 14 residues. The chain's CDR3 is CASGRQAAYNEQFF. In nucleotides, the CDR3 is TGTGCCAGCGGTCGTCAGGCTGCCTACAATGAGCAGTTCTTC.

As to this clonotype: The junction does not match germline at one end; this may be a read error. The chain links TRBV20-1 to TRBJ2-5; TRBD2 matches 11 bases. The V gene's germline CDR1 is DFQATT and CDR2 SNEGSKA (reference sequence). The CDR3 sequence is 13 residues long. CDR3 residues: CSALSGREEPQYF. The CDR3 DNA is TGCAGCGCACTTAGCGGGAGGGAAGAGCCCCAGTACTTC.

This clonotype was picked up many times. The rearrangement uses TRBV24-1 and TRBJ1-2; D ambiguous. CDR1 and CDR2 (germline): KGHDR, SFDVKD. The CDR3 consists of 12 residues. V was pared by 0 bases and J by 6 bases, with 4 bases between. The CDR3 region is CATSDLGDGYTF. CDR3 sequence (DNA): TGTGCCACCAGTGATTTGGGGGATGGCTACACCTTC.

A few counts support this clonotype. The J gene is TRBJ1-2, the V gene TRBV25-1; D is unclear. V gave up 4 bases and J gave up 8 bases, with 11 bases separating them. In germline, CDR1 is MGHDK, CDR2 SYGVNS. This CDR3 is built from 12 residues. CDR3 sequence: CASSVSEDGYTF. For the CDR3, the DNA is TGTGCCAGCAGTGTCTCCGAGGACGGCTACACCTTC.

The chain joins TRBV4-1 to TRBJ1-4; perhaps TRBD1 as D (6 bases). V was pared by 1 base and J by 0 bases, with 9 bases between. Germline CDR1 and CDR2: MGHRA and YSYEKL. The CDR3 has 16 residues. CDR3 region: CASSQGQASTNEKLFF. The CDR3 nucleotides are TGCGCCAGCAGCCAAGGACAGGCCTCAACTAATGAAAAACTGTTTTTT.

In this sample, this clonotype turned up a few times. CDR3 protein: CASSFFDGGANLNEQFF. CDR3 bases: TGTGCCAGCAGTTTTTTTGACGGGGGGGCAAATTTAAATGAGCAGTTCTTC. The chain couples TRBV28 to TRBJ2-1; TRBD2 aligns across 8 bases. CDR1 is MDHEN and CDR2 is SYDVKM in the germline V gene. The CDR3 is made up of 17 amino acids. J was trimmed by 7 bases and V by 3 bases; bases with no gene match: 14.

This chain connects TRBV10-3 to TRBJ1-1; D call uncertain. From germline, CDR1 is ENHRY and CDR2 SYGVKD. The CDR3 contains 13 residues. Trimming cost V 6 bases and J 1 base, with 9 bases left between them. The CDR3 here is CAIRSQTNTEAFF. CDR3 DNA: TGTGCCATCAGAAGCCAGACGAACACTGAAGCTTTCTTT.